This TCR beta chain was found in a study of Ad26.COV2.S vaccination and SARS-CoV-2 variants. The table came from immunoSEQ multiplex PCR; TCRdb's copy has only in-frame clones and leaves some out. The table records about 480,000 clones, around 90% of them present only once. The V and J ends lost 1 base and 0 bases respectively, with 4 bases between them. Germline CDR1 and CDR2: SEHNR and FQNEAQ (reference sequence). CDR3 length: 14 residues. Specified treatment: around 19 received Ad26.COV2.S at low or high dose, single or two shots; several received placebo; per-sample allocation not given. Samples analyzed were those drawn on day 63 after the first vaccine or placebo injection.

The genes are TRBV7-9 and TRBJ2-1; D call uncertain. The input for sequencing was peripheral blood, taken in a trial of Ad26.COV2.S vaccine versus placebo. The sequence derives from a person between 18 and 59 years old who received the Ad26.COV2.S COVID-19 vaccine or a placebo. In nucleotides, the CDR3 is TGTGCCAGCAGCTTAGAGAGCTCCTACAATGAGCAGTTCTTC. Its protein product is CASSLESSYNEQFF.